These T cell receptor beta chains were read from a single sample in a study of T cells in Graves' hyperthyroidism and ophthalmopathy. TCRdb re-called the multiplex PCR reads with MiXCR, one entry per CDR3 protein. Seen here are 300,000 to 350,000 distinct CDR3 sequences, 21% observed once, and the top ten hold less than 65%. Sequencing input: blood. The receptor source for this set is a woman between 50 and 59 years old with Graves' hyperthyroidism. Both conserved end residues are part of each CDR3. The order of the fields is clone size, D gene, J gene, V gene, CDR3 DNA, CDR3 protein. The D gene is left open where the match is weak. Some rows mark clone size as missing; the rest say once, few, many or name a class of expanded clone.

>few|TRBD1|TRBJ1-2|TRBV10-3
TGTGCCATCAGCGGGACAGAAGCTAACTATGGCTACACCTTC
CAISGTEANYGYTF
>-|-|TRBJ2-3|TRBV2
TGTGCCAGCAGTGGGGGATACGATACGCAGTATTTT
CASSGGYDTQYF
>many|-|TRBJ2-1|TRBV18
TGTGCCAGCTCACCCCTTCCTAGCTCCGATGAGCAGTTCTTC
CASSPLPSSDEQFF
>many|-|TRBJ2-7|TRBV19
TGTGCCAGTAGTAGGACAGCATCCTACGAGCAGTACTTC
CASSRTASYEQYF
>-|-|TRBJ2-3|TRBV11-2
TGTGCCAGCAGCTTCAGCGGGCAAAGCACAGATACGCAGTATTTT
CASSFSGQSTDTQYF
>many|TRBD1|TRBJ1-1|TRBV20-1
TGCAGTGCTAGCCCACCCAGGGGGAGGGGGAACACTGAAGCTTTCTTT
CSASPPRGRGNTEAFF
>-|TRBD1|TRBJ2-5|TRBV19
TGTGCCAGTAGCCCGGAACAGGGGGATGAAGAGACCCAGTACTTC
CASSPEQGDEETQYF
>many|-|TRBJ2-2|TRBV2
TGTGCCAGCAGTGAAGTCAGGCGGACCGGGGAGCTGTTTTTT
CASSEVRRTGELFF
>many|TRBD2|TRBJ2-7|TRBV12-3/TRBV12-4
TGTGCCAGCAGTACTAGCGGGAGGACCCACGAGCAGTACTTC
CASSTSGRTHEQYF
>-|TRBD1|TRBJ1-2|TRBV2
TGTGCCAGCAGGGGACTGGACAGGGGGAATGGCTACACCTTC
CASRGLDRGNGYTF
>-|-|TRBJ2-1|TRBV28
TGTGCCAGCAGTTTCTCTTATAAGGAGACGAGTCGGTTCTTC
CASSFSYKETSRFF
>-|TRBD2|TRBJ2-1|TRBV11-3
TGTGCCAGCAGCTTAGATTCGGGGCCAGGGAGGGAGGAGCAGTTCTTC
CASSLDSGPGREEQFF
>-|-|TRBJ1-1|TRBV29-1
TGCAGCGTCGTTAGGGACAAAAGGTCTGAAGCTTTCTTT
CSVVRDKRSEAFF